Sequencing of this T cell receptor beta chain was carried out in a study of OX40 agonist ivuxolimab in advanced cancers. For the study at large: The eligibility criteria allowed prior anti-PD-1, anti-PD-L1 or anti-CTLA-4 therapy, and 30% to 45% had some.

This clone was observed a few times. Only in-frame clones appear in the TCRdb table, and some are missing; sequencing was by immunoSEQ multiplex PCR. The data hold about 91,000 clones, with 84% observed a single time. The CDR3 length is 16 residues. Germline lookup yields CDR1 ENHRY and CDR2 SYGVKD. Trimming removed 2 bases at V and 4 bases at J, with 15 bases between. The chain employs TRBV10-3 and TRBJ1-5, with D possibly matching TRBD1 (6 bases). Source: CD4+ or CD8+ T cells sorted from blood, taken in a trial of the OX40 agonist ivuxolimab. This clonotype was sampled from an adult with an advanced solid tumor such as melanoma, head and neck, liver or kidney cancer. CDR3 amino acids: CAISEVRGGENQPQHF. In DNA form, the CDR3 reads TGTGCCATCAGTGAGGTTAGGGGGGGCGAGAATCAGCCCCAGCATTTT.